This TCR beta chain is from a study of blood T cell repertoires in COVID-19. The overall study: The United States, Italy and Spain were the sources of the acute and convalescent COVID-19 samples. In each case, the material was cDNA or gDNA derived from T cells, B-cell-depleted T cells, or PBMCs.

CDR3 size: 14 residues. V dropped 5 bases and J dropped 8; count of bases not matched to a gene: 4. Germline values: CDR1 MNHEY, CDR2 SMNVEV (reference sequence). Per the study methods: Amplification with reference gene primers provided the estimates of nucleated cell counts. TCRdb's table, derived via immunoSEQ multiplex PCR, lists solely in-frame clones and lacks some. The V and J calls and clone size come from that table; D and trimming were worked out from the DNA. The sample yields a few hundred thousand clones, about nine tenths seen once. The sample consisted of peripheral blood. The chain combines TRBV27 with TRBJ1-4, with 11 positions matching TRBD1. The TCR originated in a woman aged 60-70 years with acute or convalescent COVID-19. The CDR3 loop is CASSTRTGGEKLFF. The CDR3 DNA reads as TGTGCCAGCAGTACCAGGACAGGGGGCGAAAAACTGTTTTTT.